This T cell receptor beta chain appears in the sequencing data of a study of shared clonotypes between healthy human individuals. Profiling relied on immunoSEQ multiplex PCR, and the TCRdb table lists in-frame clones only, not all of them. The sample lists about 2.4 million clones; roughly nine tenths were seen once. The length of the CDR3 is 15 residues. Deletions cut 0 bases from V and 0 bases from J, with 9 bases between. Looked up from germline, CDR1 is LNHNV and CDR2 is YYDKDF (reference sequence). This clonotype originated in a man aged 18 to 29 in good health. V gene TRBV15 combines with J gene TRBJ2-7; D may be TRBD1 (5 bases). The sample consisted of naive CD4+ T cells sorted from blood. Subset given: CD45RA+ positively selected. The CDR3 spells CATSRDWGPSYEQYF. The CDR3, as DNA: TGTGCCACCAGCAGAGATTGGGGCCCCTCCTACGAGCAGTACTTC.